The 20 T cell receptor beta chains given below trace back to one sample, sequenced in a study of cytomegalovirus exposure and HLA in healthy donors. The PCR made use of 60 Vbeta and 13 Jbeta primers. Libraries were prepared by immunoSEQ multiplex PCR; TCRdb keeps only in-frame clonotypes and omits some of them. Seen here are under 100,000 clones, around 62% observed once, and the top ten hold about 5.4%. Material: PBMCs. The source of these receptors is a woman aged 25 to 39 in good health and CMV-seropositive.

The CDR3 coding sequence is TGCGCCAGCAGCTCAAAGACTAGCGGGCCCTTCGGGCTGTTTTTT. Translation: CASSSKTSGPFGLFF. The rearrangement uses TRBV5-1 and TRBJ2-2, with 10 nucleotides matching TRBD2. The CDR3 is 15 amino acids. CDR1 is SGHRS, CDR2 YFSETQ, per germline. Trimming at V came to 3 bases and at J to 13 bases, leaving 12 bases not matched to a gene. Supplemented by reference TRBV5-1 and TRBJ2-2, the full variable domain reads KAGVTQTPRYLIKTRGQQVTLSCSPISGHRSVSWYQQTPGQGLQFLFEYFSETQRNKGNFPGRFSGRQFSNSRSEMNVSTLELGDSALYLCASSSKTSGPFGLFFGEGSRLTVL.

The rearrangement uses TRBV30 and TRBJ1-2; possibly TRBD1 for D (6 bases). Trimming removed 2 bases from V and 8 bases from J, with 15 bases in between. The germline CDR1 and CDR2 sequences are GTSNPN and SVGIG (reference sequence). This CDR3 is 13 amino acids long. The CDR3 protein is CAWSFGRGCGYTF. The CDR3 DNA reads as TGTGCCTGGAGTTTTGGCAGGGGCTGCGGCTACACCTTC.

The rearrangement uses TRBV27 and TRBJ2-2; perhaps TRBD1 as D (5 bases). Trimming left V 3 bases short and J 4 bases short, with 15 bases between. Germline V CDR1 and CDR2: MNHEY, SMNVEV (reference sequence). This CDR3 has 16 amino acids. CDR3 DNA sequence: TGTGCCAGCAGTTTTAATCCGACAGCGCGCACCGGGGAGCTGTTTTTT. Protein sequence: CASSFNPTARTGELFF.

The V and J genes are TRBV19 and TRBJ2-1; the match to TRBD1 covers 7 bases. This CDR3 has 15 amino acids. Germline V gene lookup returns CDR1 LNHDA and CDR2 SQIVND (reference sequence). Germline trimming cut 5 bases from V and 2 bases from J; bases unmatched to any gene: 6. CDR3 bases: TGTGCCAGTAGTGCCGGGCAGGGGGCCTACAATGAGCAGTTCTTC. It translates to CASSAGQGAYNEQFF.

This chain links TRBV27 with TRBJ2-7, with 10 bases that match TRBD1. The CDR3 extends over 15 amino acids. The germline V gene has CDR1 MNHEY and CDR2 SMNVEV (reference sequence). Germline trimming cut 5 bases from V and 2 bases from J; bases unmatched to any gene: 6. This CDR3 reads CASSPIGTGAYEQYF. The CDR3 DNA follows: TGTGCCAGCAGTCCGATTGGGACAGGGGCCTACGAGCAGTACTTC.

This clone was detected only a few times. J is TRBJ2-2 and V is TRBV5-1; TRBD1 is a possible D gene (6 bases). Germline CDR1 is SGHRS and CDR2 is YFSETQ. V lost 8 bases and J 7 bases, leaving 21 bases between the germline ends. There are 15 residues in the CDR3. The CDR3 nucleotides read TGCGCCAGTTCCCGGGACATGGGGGTTGGCGGGGAGCTGTTTTTT. Encoded protein: CASSRDMGVGGELFF.

The genes are TRBV19 and TRBJ2-5; TRBD2 is a possible D gene (5 bases). This CDR3 is built from 15 residues. Germline CDR1 reads LNHDA; CDR2 reads SQIVND (reference sequence). Between the trimmed V and J ends, which lost 1 base and 3 bases, there was a span of 12 bases. The CDR3 bases are TGTGCCAGTAGTATAGGTGGGAGTTGGAAAGAGACCCAGTACTTC. Its protein product is CASSIGGSWKETQYF.

The chain uses TRBV15 and TRBJ2-2, with D possibly matching TRBD2 (7 bases). Looked up from germline, CDR1 is LNHNV and CDR2 is YYDKDF (reference sequence). V was trimmed by 0 bases and J by 2 bases, leaving 13 bases between them. The length of the CDR3 is 17 residues. CDR3 nucleotide sequence: TGTGCCACCAGCAGAGATGGGGGGGGACAAAACACCGGGGAGCTGTTTTTT. Translating gives CATSRDGGGQNTGELFF.

V is TRBV5-6 and J is TRBJ1-5; D is ambiguous. Germline V CDR1 and CDR2: SGHDT, YYEEEE. The CDR3 length is 19 residues. V shed 4 bases and J shed 2 bases, with 25 bases lying between them. The CDR3 DNA sequence: TGTGCCAGCAGCAGGAGGCCACTAACCGGGAGAATGGGCAATCAGCCCCAGCATTTT. Residues: CASSRRPLTGRMGNQPQHF.

This clone has only a few counts. The chain uses TRBV5-5 and TRBJ2-7; D possibly corresponds to TRBD1 (5 bases). From germline, CDR1 is SGHKS and CDR2 YYEKEE (reference sequence). The CDR3 is made up of 12 amino acids. V lost 3 bases, J lost 4 bases, and 8 bases lay in between. CDR3 sequence: CASSSDSYEQYF. In DNA form, the CDR3 reads TGTGCCAGCAGCTCCGACAGTTACGAGCAGTACTTC.

Only a few counts were recorded for this clone. This chain joins TRBV19 and TRBJ1-5, with D possibly being TRBD1 (5 bases). Germline V gene lookup returns CDR1 LNHDA and CDR2 SQIVND (reference sequence). With 7 bases removed from V and 2 bases from J, the gap between germline ends came to 15 bases. CDR3 length: 15 amino acids. The CDR3 nucleotides read TGTGCCAGTACCTATCAGGGCTATGGCAATCAGCCCCAGCATTTT. Translating gives CASTYQGYGNQPQHF.

This clone occurred a few times. The chain combines TRBV30 with TRBJ1-1, with D maybe TRBD1 (6 bases). V was pared by 2 bases and J by 12 bases, with 19 bases between. The CDR3 runs 13 residues. Germline-derived CDR1 and CDR2 are GTSNPN and SVGIG (reference sequence). The CDR3 nucleotides read TGTGCCTGGAGTTTTTTGAGAGGGGGTAGATCTTTCTTT. It codes for CAWSFLRGGRSFF.

The V gene is TRBV28, the J gene TRBJ1-2; 10 bases match TRBD1. Germline CDR1 and CDR2: MDHEN and SYDVKM. J lost 8 bases, V lost 5 bases, and 11 bases had no gene match. This CDR3 is 15 amino acids long. CDR3 bases: TGTGCCAGCAGTCCCCCCGGGACAGGGGTGGAGGGCTACACCTTC. Its protein is CASSPPGTGVEGYTF.

This clone was found once. The rearrangement uses TRBV19 and TRBJ2-2, with D possibly matching TRBD2 (5 bases). Deletions cut 1 base from V and 4 bases from J, with 10 bases between. The CDR3 length is 15 residues. Germline lookup yields CDR1 LNHDA and CDR2 SQIVND (reference sequence). This CDR3 reads CASSIGPGSTGELFF. The CDR3 DNA reads TGTGCCAGTAGTATAGGTCCGGGGAGCACCGGGGAGCTGTTTTTT.

This chain links TRBV19 with TRBJ1-2, with TRBD1 matching 9 bases. V lost 4 bases to trimming and J lost 13 bases; unmatched junction nucleotides: 16. The V gene's germline CDR1 is LNHDA and CDR2 SQIVND (reference sequence). The CDR3 sequence is 15 residues long. This chain's CDR3 is CASSTTSGTGRKVTF. CDR3 nucleotide sequence: TGTGCCAGTAGTACTACGTCCGGGACAGGGAGAAAGGTCACCTTC.

The table lists this clone with a few counts. This chain links TRBV5-1 with TRBJ1-5; possibly TRBD1 for D (5 bases). This CDR3 has 15 residues. Germline-derived CDR1 and CDR2 are SGHRS and YFSETQ. V was shortened by 6 bases and J by 0 bases, with 13 bases between the two germline ends. CDR3 in DNA: TGCGCCAGCAAAATAGACGGGGGTAGCAATCAGCCCCAGCATTTT. Protein sequence: CASKIDGGSNQPQHF.

This clone was seen a few times. This sequence joins TRBV6-1 and TRBJ2-3, with D possibly being TRBD2 (7 bases). From germline, CDR1 is MNHNS and CDR2 SASEGT. Trimming shortened V by 7 bases and J by 5 bases, and 16 bases separated the two germline ends. The CDR3 consists of 14 residues. This chain's CDR3 is CASKGGPVVDTQYF. The DNA for the CDR3 is TGTGCCAGCAAGGGGGGGCCCGTAGTAGATACGCAGTATTTT.

The rearrangement links TRBV7-9 to TRBJ1-6; tentative D call: TRBD1 (5 bases). The length of the CDR3 is 15 residues. Germline-derived CDR1 and CDR2 are SEHNR and FQNEAQ (reference sequence). V shed 5 bases and J shed 8 bases, with 16 bases lying between them. CDR3 sequence: CASSPGNYQDSPLHF. Written as DNA, the CDR3 is TGTGCCAGCAGCCCAGGGAACTACCAGGATTCACCCCTCCACTTT.

This clone was counted only a few times. The V gene is TRBV27, the J gene TRBJ2-5; TRBD2 aligns across 8 bases. CDR3 length: 13 amino acids. The V segment lost 6 bases and the J segment 7 bases; nucleotides outside the gene matches: 7. Germline lookup yields CDR1 MNHEY and CDR2 SMNVEV (reference sequence). The CDR3, as DNA: TGTGCCAGCAGCACCCGGGGGGGGGCGACCCAGTACTTC. Residues: CASSTRGGATQYF.

V is TRBV5-4 and J is TRBJ1-1; 8 bases are a match to TRBD1. The CDR3 has 13 amino acids. The germline V gene has CDR1 SGHNT and CDR2 YYREEE (reference sequence). V lost 7 bases, J lost 6 bases, and 8 bases stayed unmatched. Here the CDR3 reads CASRQGSQPEAFF. The DNA for the CDR3 is TGTGCCAGCCGACAGGGGAGTCAGCCTGAAGCTTTCTTT. Full variable domain (remainder filled in from reference TRBV5-4 and TRBJ1-1): ETGVTQSPTHLIKTRGQQVTLRCSSQSGHNTVSWYQQALGQGPQFIFQYYREEENGRGNFPPRFSGLQFPNYSSELNVNALELDDSALYLCASRQGSQPEAFFGQGTRLTVV.